One sample yielded the 2 T cell receptor beta chains listed below, sequenced in a study of neurological immune-mediated disorders. Each CDR3 protein gets one entry after TCRdb re-called the 5' RACE reads with MiXCR. The sample carries about 50,000 distinct CDR3 sequences, around 16% recorded once. The sample comprised PBMCs. The receptors come from a man aged 60 to 69 in good health.

This clonotype was seen at least ten times. The CDR3 DNA reads TGTGCCAGCAGCCCAAGCGGGCCGATCCAAGAGACCCAGTACTTC. This encodes CASSPSGPIQETQYF. The genes are TRBV7-2 and TRBJ2-5, with a weak D call TRBD2 (6 bases). This CDR3 contains 15 residues. From germline, CDR1 is SGHTA and CDR2 FQGNSA. V gave up 5 bases and J gave up 1 base, with 14 bases separating them.

This clonotype occurred many times. This chain uses TRBV6-2 or TRBV6-3 with TRBJ1-1; D is uncertain. Germline V gene lookup returns CDR1 MNHEY and CDR2 SVGEGT. CDR3 length: 12 amino acids. V lost 6 bases and J 5 bases, leaving 10 bases between the germline ends. CDR3 nucleotides: TGTGCCAGCAGACTTAGTGGTACTGAAGCTTTCTTT. It encodes CASRLSGTEAFF.